Below, 13 T cell receptor beta chains from the same sample are listed, as sequenced in a study of T cells in Graves' hyperthyroidism and ophthalmopathy. Template material for amplifying TCR beta CDR3 regions consisted of RNA transcripts. HTBI primers were used for first-round RT-PCR of the TCR CDR3. TCRdb recomputed calls from the multiplex PCR reads with MiXCR, one row per CDR3 protein. The sample lists a few hundred thousand distinct CDR3 sequences; around a fifth were seen once. Material for sequencing was blood. These receptors were taken from a woman aged 70-85 years with Graves' ophthalmopathy.

This clonotype was seen a few times. J is TRBJ2-3 and V is TRBV3-1, with 15 bases identical to TRBD2. Germline V gives CDR1 LGHDT, CDR2 YNNKEL (reference sequence). Losses at the gene ends were 3 bases for V and 7 bases for J; bases not matched to a gene: 5. This CDR3 is 16 amino acids long. This CDR3 is CASSQAGTSGRNTQYF. The CDR3 DNA reads TGTGCCAGCAGCCAGGCCGGGACTAGCGGGAGGAATACGCAGTATTTT.

This clonotype was seen only a few times. V is TRBV7-3 and J is TRBJ2-1; the match to TRBD2 covers 12 bases. The junction had 8 bases not matched to a gene; V was cut back by 4 bases and J by 7 bases. The CDR3 contains 16 residues. Germline V gives CDR1 SGHTA, CDR2 FQGTGA. CDR3 in amino acids: CASSSTLAGGGNEQFF. For the CDR3, the DNA is TGTGCCAGCAGCTCCACCCTAGCGGGAGGGGGTAATGAGCAGTTCTTC.

The chain joins TRBV19 to TRBJ2-5; no firm D call. This CDR3 contains 14 residues. Looked up from germline, CDR1 is LNHDA and CDR2 is SQIVND (reference sequence). V lost 3 bases, J lost 6 bases, and 14 bases lay in between. The CDR3 DNA reads as TGTGCCAGTAGTATGGCGTGGGGAAAGAAGACCCAGTACTTC. The encoded protein is CASSMAWGKKTQYF.

In its sample, this clonotype was seen many times. This chain links TRBV20-1 with TRBJ2-3, with D unclear. With 6 bases removed from V and 2 bases from J, the gap between germline ends came to 9 bases. Germline CDR1 and CDR2: DFQATT and SNEGSKA (reference sequence). The CDR3 totals 12 residues. The CDR3 DNA follows: TGCAGTGCCCGGACCGACACAGATACGCAGTATTTT. Its translation is CSARTDTDTQYF.

The chain couples TRBV5-1 to TRBJ1-2; no reliable D call. The V end was cut by 6 bases, the J end by 0 bases, with 9 bases between. This CDR3 contains 13 residues. Germline V gives CDR1 SGHRS, CDR2 YFSETQ. CDR3 in DNA: TGCGCCAGCAATCGAGGGCCTAACTATGGCTACACCTTC. The encoded protein is CASNRGPNYGYTF.

The sample holds a few counts of this clonotype. The chain carries TRBV19 and TRBJ2-1, with 10 bases identical to TRBD2. V lost 5 bases and J lost 4; bases outside the gene matches: 8. The CDR3 spans 16 residues. The germline V gene encodes CDR1 LNHDA and CDR2 SQIVND (reference sequence). Here the CDR3 DNA reads TGTGCCAGTAGTCCGCGGACTAGCGGTTATTACAATGAGCAGTTCTTC. This encodes CASSPRTSGYYNEQFF.

This clonotype was seen many times. This chain joins TRBV28 and TRBJ2-7; TRBD2 matches 12 bases. CDR1 is MDHEN and CDR2 is SYDVKM in the germline V gene. The J segment lost 12 bases and the V segment lost 5 bases, leaving 5 bases of the junction unmatched. This CDR3 has 12 residues. The chain's CDR3 is CASSTTSGRPYF. Written as DNA, the CDR3 is TGTGCCAGCAGTACGACTAGCGGGAGACCGTACTTC.

The sample holds a few counts of this clonotype. The J gene is TRBJ2-3, the V gene TRBV7-9, with D perhaps TRBD1 or TRBD2 (6 bases each). Germline values: CDR1 SEHNR, CDR2 FQNEAQ (reference sequence). The CDR3 totals 16 residues. Deletions cut 6 bases from V and 0 bases from J, with 16 bases between. CDR3 residues: CASSDALGGSTDTQYF. As DNA, the CDR3 is TGTGCCAGCAGTGACGCCCTAGGGGGGAGCACAGATACGCAGTATTTT. The full variable domain, completed using reference TRBV7-9 and TRBJ2-3, is DTGVSQNPRHKITKRGQNVTFRCDPISEHNRLYWYRQTLGQGPEFLTYFQNEAQLEKSRLLSDRFSAERPKGSFSTLEIQRTEQGDSAMYLCASSDALGGSTDTQYFGPGTRLTVL.

This clonotype came up many times. This chain joins TRBV28 and TRBJ2-7, with D possibly being TRBD2 (6 bases). V dropped 4 bases and J dropped 3 bases, with 16 bases sitting between them. In germline, CDR1 is MDHEN, CDR2 SYDVKM. The CDR3 covers 15 residues. CDR3 region: CASSSPAGNFYEQYF. DNA for the CDR3: TGTGCCAGCAGTTCCCCCGCGGGAAATTTCTACGAGCAGTACTTC.

The CDR3 DNA reads TGTGCCAGCAGTTTAGTTGGCCGGGCAGGGGCCCATAACTATGGCTACACCTTC. It encodes CASSLVGRAGAHNYGYTF. The chain carries TRBV12-3 or TRBV12-4 and TRBJ1-2; D may be TRBD1 (6 bases). The CDR3 length is 18 residues. The V gene lost 1 base and the J gene lost 1 base, with 19 bases spanning the gap.

V gene TRBV7-8 combines with J gene TRBJ2-7; D is ambiguous. This CDR3 region has 11 residues. CDR1 is SGHVS and CDR2 is FQNEAQ in the germline V gene. Trimming cost V 5 bases and J 6 bases, with 8 bases left between them. The CDR3 DNA reads as TGTGCCAGCAGCCCCTCGTTCGAGCAGTACTTC. Translation: CASSPSFEQYF.

This clonotype was picked up many times. J is TRBJ1-2 and V is TRBV12-3 or TRBV12-4; a possible D gene is TRBD1 (6 bases). Trimming stripped 6 bases from V and 2 bases from J, with 10 bases between. The CDR3 runs to 13 residues. The CDR3 DNA reads TGTGCCAGCAGCCCGACAGGAAACTATGGCTACACCTTC. Translating it yields CASSPTGNYGYTF.

This clonotype was observed a single time. The V call is TRBV5-1, the J call TRBJ1-2; tentative D call: TRBD1 (6 bases). With 2 bases removed from V and 9 bases from J, the gap between germline ends came to 14 bases. Per the germline V gene, CDR1 is SGHRS and CDR2 is YFSETQ. The CDR3 totals 13 residues. The CDR3 region is CASSLGQGNSYTF. The CDR3 DNA follows: TGCGCCAGCAGCTTAGGCCAGGGGAATAGCTACACCTTC.